Each of the 5 T cell receptor beta chains below was sequenced from the same sample in a study of tumor-infiltrating lymphocytes in primary liver carcinoma. The input was approximately 500 ng total RNA; TCR beta cDNA was made from it with a constant-region primer. ARM-PCR was slightly modified, and three nested multiplex PCR rounds with it gave rise to the TCR beta libraries. The two initial PCR rounds, roughly 9 cycles each, used TRBV1-TRBV30 forward and C-beta reverse primers. MiXCR was run by TCRdb on the multiplex PCR reads, yielding one entry per CDR3 protein. The sample records around 78,000 distinct CDR3 sequences, over 55% being singletons. The approximately 20-31 mg bulk tissue piece was not sorted before simultaneous RNA and DNA extraction. The sequenced sample was liver tumor tissue from sampling region 4. Subset meaning: tumor region T4, right-lateral pole. These TCRs come from a woman aged 60-70 years with primary liver carcinoma and hepatitis B virus infection.

Remarks on this clonotype: No conserved phenylalanine or tryptophan is present at the end of the CDR3, so a read error is the likely explanation. This chain connects TRBV11-3 to TRBJ2-3, with unresolved D. CDR3 size: 14 residues. Per germline, CDR1 SGHNT and CDR2 YENEEA. V was trimmed by 2 bases and J by 5 bases, leaving 11 bases between them. The CDR3 spells CASSLWRNIDTQYC. DNA for the CDR3: TGTGCCAGCAGCTTATGGAGAAACATAGATACGCAGTATTGT.

This clonotype was seen more than once but under ten times. The chain recombines TRBV20-1 with TRBJ2-1; 7 bases map to TRBD2. Trimming at V came to 0 bases and at J to 0 bases, leaving 8 bases not matched to a gene. The V gene's germline CDR1 is DFQATT and CDR2 SNEGSKA (reference sequence). The CDR3 extends over 17 amino acids. This CDR3 reads CSARDPRGLPSYNEQFF. The CDR3, as DNA: TGCAGTGCTAGAGACCCGAGGGGACTACCCTCCTACAATGAGCAGTTCTTC.

About this clonotype: The junction shows a germline mismatch at one end, possibly a read error. This sequence joins TRBV11-2 and TRBJ2-3; no reliable D call. Germline CDR1 and CDR2: SGHAT and FQNNGV. The CDR3 length is 15 residues. CDR3 in amino acids: CASSPGIVGPDTQYF. The CDR3 DNA reads as TGTGCTAGCAGCCCTGGAATAGTGGGCCCAGATACGCAGTATTTT.

This clonotype has a handful of counts. The chain carries TRBV6-5 and TRBJ1-5; tentatively, D is TRBD1 (5 bases). The CDR3 is made up of 13 amino acids. Trimming took 8 bases from V and 0 from J, leaving 8 bases between them. Germline CDR1 and CDR2: MNHEY and SVGAGI. The CDR3 sequence: CASGDGSNQPQHF. CDR3 nucleotide sequence: TGTGCCAGCGGGGACGGTAGCAATCAGCCCCAGCATTTT.

V is TRBV5-4 and J is TRBJ2-5; TRBD2 matches at 9 bases. Germline-derived CDR1 and CDR2 are SGHNT and YYREEE (reference sequence). The CDR3 sequence is 17 residues long. The CDR3: CVRSLTRNSGSIETQYF. The CDR3 DNA reads TGTGTCAGAAGCTTGACAAGGAATAGCGGGAGCATCGAGACCCAGTACTTC.